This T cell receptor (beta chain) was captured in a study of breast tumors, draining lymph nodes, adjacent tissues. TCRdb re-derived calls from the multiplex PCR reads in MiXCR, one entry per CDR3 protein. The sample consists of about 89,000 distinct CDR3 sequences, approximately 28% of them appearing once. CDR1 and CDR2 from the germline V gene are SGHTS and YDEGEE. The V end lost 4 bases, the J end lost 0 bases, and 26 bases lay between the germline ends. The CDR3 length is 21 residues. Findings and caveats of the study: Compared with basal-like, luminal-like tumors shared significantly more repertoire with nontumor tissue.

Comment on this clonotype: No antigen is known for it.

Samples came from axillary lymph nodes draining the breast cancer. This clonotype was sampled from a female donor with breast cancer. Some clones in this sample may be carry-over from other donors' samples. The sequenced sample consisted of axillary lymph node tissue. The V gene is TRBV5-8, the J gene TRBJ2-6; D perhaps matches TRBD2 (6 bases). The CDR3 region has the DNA TGTGCCAGCAGCAACCTGCGGGGAGTCCCCGGGCTGTGCTCTGGGGCCAACGTCCTGACTTTC. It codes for CASSNLRGVPGLCSGANVLTF.